What follows are 30 T cell receptor beta chains derived from one specimen sequenced in a study of T-cell reconstitution after alpha-beta-depleted transplantation in children. Using unique molecular identifiers, the investigators prepared the TCRbeta library. One entry per CDR3 protein results from TCRdb running MiXCR on the PCR reads. The sample lists hundreds of thousands of distinct CDR3 sequences; around 15% were seen once. The specimen was PBMCs, mostly from graft donor cells, collected 360 days after TCRalphabeta/CD19-depleted stem cell transplant. These receptors originate from a boy less than two years old who had a stem cell transplant for Wiskott-Aldrich syndrome, so the T cells may come from the graft donor.

This clonotype occurred a few times. The chain employs TRBV5-1 and TRBJ2-2, with 8 bases fitting TRBD1. The V gene end was trimmed by 1 base and the J gene end by 1 base; junction bases not matched to a gene: 6. The germline V gene has CDR1 SGHRS and CDR2 YFSETQ. There are 17 residues in the CDR3. Written as DNA, the CDR3 is TGCGCCAGCAGCTTGCTTCGGACAGGGTGGAACACCGGGGAGCTGTTTTTT. This gives the protein CASSLLRTGWNTGELFF.

This rearrangement joins TRBV6-5 to TRBJ2-5, with 8 bases lining up with TRBD1. Germline CDR1 reads MNHEY; CDR2 reads SVGAGI. The CDR3 is 16 amino acids. The V gene end was trimmed by 0 bases and the J gene end by 5 bases; junction bases not matched to a gene: 8. The DNA for the CDR3 is TGTGCCAGCAGTTACTCGGGTGGGACAGGTCGGGAGACCCAGTACTTC. Protein sequence: CASSYSGGTGRETQYF.

This clonotype was counted many times. The chain is built from TRBV5-1 and TRBJ2-2; D gene ambiguous. V was cut by 2 bases and J by 0 bases, with 5 bases left in between. The CDR3 totals 14 residues. Germline assignment: CDR1 SGHRS and CDR2 YFSETQ. Here the CDR3 reads CASSLDTNTGELFF. The DNA for the CDR3 is TGCGCCAGCAGCTTAGATACGAACACCGGGGAGCTGTTTTTT.

The rearrangement links TRBV7-9 to TRBJ2-5; 7 bases are shared with TRBD1. In germline, CDR1 is SEHNR, CDR2 FQNEAQ (reference sequence). The CDR3 totals 15 residues. The trim removed 1 base at V and 9 bases at J, leaving 11 bases unmatched. The chain's CDR3 is CASSLVSDRWGPQYF. The CDR3 coding sequence is TGTGCCAGCAGCTTAGTATCGGACAGGTGGGGACCCCAGTACTTC.

This clonotype was counted ten times or more. This rearrangement joins TRBV5-1 to TRBJ2-3; 7 positions agree with TRBD1. The V and J ends lost 2 bases and 1 base, in that order; junction bases with no gene match: 4. Germline values: CDR1 SGHRS, CDR2 YFSETQ. CDR3 size: 15 residues. CDR3 sequence: CASSLRGQGTDTQYF. In nucleotides, the CDR3 is TGCGCCAGCAGCTTAAGGGGGCAAGGCACAGATACGCAGTATTTT.

This clonotype was seen a few times. This CDR3 reads CASSRLTVNTEAFF. The CDR3 DNA follows: TGTGCCAGCAGCCGCCTTACTGTGAACACTGAAGCTTTCTTT. V usage is TRBV5-5 and J usage is TRBJ1-1; D remains ambiguous. The germline V gene has CDR1 SGHKS and CDR2 YYEKEE (reference sequence). V was shortened by 4 bases and J by 0 bases, with 10 bases between the two germline ends. The CDR3 spans 14 residues. Looking up the rest from reference TRBV5-5 and TRBJ1-1 gives the full variable domain: DAGVTQSPTHLIKTRGQQVTLRCSPISGHKSVSWYQQVLGQGPQFIFQYYEKEERGRGNFPDRFSARQFPNYSSELNVNALLLGDSALYLCASSRLTVNTEAFFGQGTRLTVV.

The chain carries TRBV6-1 and TRBJ2-1; 7 nucleotides align to TRBD1. Germline V gene sequence: CDR1 MNHNS, CDR2 SASEGT. The CDR3 loop spans 14 amino acids. Trimming removed 8 bases from V and 6 bases from J; junction bases left unmatched: 10. CDR3 in amino acids: CASQGGASINEQFF. The CDR3 DNA sequence: TGTGCCAGCCAAGGGGGCGCAAGTATCAATGAGCAGTTCTTC.

The chain employs TRBV6-2 or TRBV6-3 and TRBJ2-7, with TRBD2 matching 10 bases. CDR3 length: 15 amino acids. V shed 4 bases and J 3 bases; nucleotides not matched to a gene: 6. Per the germline V gene, CDR1 is MNHEY and CDR2 is SVGEGT. The CDR3 loop is CASSSLTSGYYEQYF. CDR3 in DNA: TGTGCCAGCAGTTCGTTGACTAGCGGGTACTACGAGCAGTACTTC.

This clonotype appeared once. The chain recombines TRBV5-1 with TRBJ1-1; unclear D gene. V lost 4 bases, J lost 2 bases, and 6 bases lay in between. Germline CDR1 is SGHRS and CDR2 is YFSETQ. The CDR3 runs to 12 residues. CDR3 in DNA: TGCGCCAGCAGCGGGAGTAACACTGAAGCTTTCTTT. Translation gives CASSGSNTEAFF.

This clonotype was counted only a few times. V usage is TRBV12-3 or TRBV12-4 and J usage is TRBJ2-1, with D unclear. V was shortened by 3 bases and J by 8 bases, with 23 bases between the two germline ends. The CDR3 covers 17 residues. CDR3 DNA: TGTGCCAGCAGTTTGGTCCCGCGCGCGCGAGGAGACCATGAGCAGTTCTTC. This sequence encodes CASSLVPRARGDHEQFF.

This clonotype was counted at least ten times. This rearrangement joins TRBV10-1 to TRBJ2-4, with a tentative D call TRBD2 (5 bases). With 0 bases removed from V and 3 bases from J, the gap between germline ends came to 18 bases. The germline CDR1 and CDR2 sequences are WNHNN and SYGVQD (reference sequence). The CDR3 consists of 18 residues. In nucleotides, the CDR3 is TGCGCCAGCAGTGAGTCGGAGGCAGGTTGCGTGAGCAAAAACATTCAGTACTTC. Translating it yields CASSESEAGCVSKNIQYF.

This chain uses TRBV12-3 or TRBV12-4 with TRBJ2-3; 7 bases are a match to TRBD1. This CDR3 is built from 17 residues. V was clipped by 5 bases and J by 1 base; unmatched bases: 12. The CDR3 loop is CASSSLVGTVGTDTQYF. Written as DNA, the CDR3 is TGTGCCAGCAGTAGCCTTGTCGGGACAGTAGGCACAGATACGCAGTATTTT.

This clonotype was seen more than once but under ten times. The chain joins TRBV3-1 to TRBJ2-3, with D uncertain. Germline V CDR1 and CDR2: LGHDT, YNNKEL (reference sequence). V was cut by 3 bases and J by 4 bases, with 11 bases left in between. This CDR3 region has 14 residues. The CDR3 here is CASSHSGSPDTQYF. The CDR3 DNA sequence: TGTGCCAGCAGCCATTCCGGCTCCCCAGATACGCAGTATTTT.

The chain joins TRBV20-1 to TRBJ2-5; possibly TRBD1 for D (7 bases). The CDR3 spans 13 residues. V lost 7 bases, J lost 1 base, and 13 bases lay in between. The germline V gene has CDR1 DFQATT and CDR2 SNEGSKA (reference sequence). For the CDR3, the DNA is TGCAGTGGGCCGGGGGACAGCCAAGAGACCCAGTACTTC. Residues: CSGPGDSQETQYF.

This chain uses TRBV7-2 with TRBJ2-1; D unresolved. The CDR3 covers 14 residues. The germline V and J ends were trimmed by 5 bases and 13 bases, with 21 bases remaining between them. The germline V gene encodes CDR1 SGHTA and CDR2 FQGNSA. The CDR3 reads CASSPIRAPSQQFF. The CDR3 bases are TGTGCCAGCAGCCCGATCCGGGCCCCAAGTCAACAGTTCTTC. The whole variable domain, filled in from reference TRBV7-2 and TRBJ2-1, reads GAGVSQSPSNKVTEKGKDVELRCDPISGHTALYWYRQSLGQGLEFLIYFQGNSAPDKSGLPSDRFSAERTGGSVSTLTIQRTQQEDSAVYLCASSPIRAPSQQFFGPGTRLTVL.

This clonotype was seen ten or more times. V is TRBV4-2 and J is TRBJ2-1; D ambiguous. CDR3 length: 14 amino acids. Germline lookup yields CDR1 LGHNA and CDR2 YNFKEQ. The V and J ends lost 0 bases and 4 bases respectively, with 7 bases between them. CDR3 sequence reads: CASSQDESYNEQFF. As DNA, the CDR3 is TGTGCCAGCAGCCAAGATGAGTCTTACAATGAGCAGTTCTTC.

The V call is TRBV12-3 or TRBV12-4, the J call TRBJ2-6; 8 bases match TRBD1. V lost 3 bases and J lost 0; bases outside the gene matches: 10. CDR3 length: 19 amino acids. The CDR3 DNA follows: TGTGCCAGCAGTTTTTGGGCCCCAGGGGGCGTCTCTGGGGCCAACGTCCTGACTTTC. It specifies CASSFWAPGGVSGANVLTF.

This clonotype was recorded many times. The chain links TRBV19 to TRBJ2-1; 12 nucleotides agree with TRBD2. Germline CDR1 is LNHDA and CDR2 is SQIVND (reference sequence). J was trimmed by 1 base and V by 5 bases; bases with no gene match: 6. CDR3 length: 17 amino acids. CDR3 nucleotides: TGTGCCAGTAGTCCTTACACTAGCGGGAGGTCCTACAATGAGCAGTTCTTC. Its protein is CASSPYTSGRSYNEQFF.

The chain has TRBV29-1 and TRBJ2-4, with D tentatively TRBD2 (5 bases). The germline CDR1 and CDR2 sequences are SQVTM and ANQGSEA. V lost 7 bases, J lost 7 bases, and 17 bases lay in between. This CDR3 spans 13 amino acids. The CDR3 sequence is CSGRGRGGNIQYF. The CDR3 DNA sequence: TGCAGCGGCCGAGGGCGCGGTGGGAACATTCAGTACTTC.

This clonotype was picked up a small number of times. V is TRBV7-2 and J is TRBJ1-5, with D tentatively TRBD1 (5 bases). The length of the CDR3 is 15 residues. V lost 0 bases and J lost 5, with 11 bases in between. Germline CDR1 SGHTA, CDR2 FQGNSA. The CDR3 DNA follows: TGTGCCAGCAGCTTAGCGGTAGGGACCGATCAGCCCCAGCATTTT. Amino acids: CASSLAVGTDQPQHF.

The chain combines TRBV4-2 with TRBJ2-7; TRBD1 is a possible D gene (6 bases). Trimming left V 3 bases short and J 7 bases short, with 19 bases between. CDR1 is LGHNA and CDR2 is YNFKEQ in the germline V gene. The length of the CDR3 is 15 residues. The CDR3 reads CASSQSTGITWEQYF. CDR3 nucleotides: TGTGCCAGCAGCCAGAGCACAGGGATTACCTGGGAGCAGTACTTC.

This clonotype was found a few times. This chain joins TRBV10-3 and TRBJ2-1; D possibly corresponds to TRBD2 (6 bases). The germline CDR1 and CDR2 sequences are ENHRY and SYGVKD. Trimming took off 0 bases at V and 8 bases at J, with 14 bases between the two ends. The CDR3 is 15 residues long. The CDR3: CAISESSSVYYEQFF. The CDR3 DNA is TGTGCCATCAGTGAGTCTTCTAGCGTGTATTATGAGCAGTTCTTC.

V is TRBV3-1 and J is TRBJ2-5; possible D gene TRBD1, 6 bases. The germline CDR1 and CDR2 sequences are LGHDT and YNNKEL (reference sequence). This CDR3 comprises 15 residues. Trimming removed 11 bases from V and 7 bases from J, with 26 bases in between. The CDR3 coding sequence is TGTGCCTGCACCAAAGATTTAAGGCGAGGGGGGACCCAGTACTTC. Protein: CACTKDLRRGGTQYF.

The chain carries TRBV12-3 or TRBV12-4 and TRBJ1-5, with 9 bases aligning to TRBD1. The CDR3 totals 16 residues. V lost 5 bases to trimming and J lost 3 bases; unmatched junction nucleotides: 8. The CDR3 DNA reads TGTGCCAGCAGTACCGGGACAGGGAGATACAATCAGCCCCAGCATTTT. Its translation: CASSTGTGRYNQPQHF.

The chain combines TRBV3-1 with TRBJ2-7, with 8 bases identical to TRBD1. The CDR3 loop spans 14 amino acids. Per the germline V gene, CDR1 is LGHDT and CDR2 is YNNKEL (reference sequence). The trim removed 4 bases at V and 3 bases at J, leaving 5 bases unmatched. The CDR3 sequence is CASSRPGGFYEQYF. CDR3 bases: TGTGCCAGCAGCCGGCCAGGGGGCTTCTACGAGCAGTACTTC.

This clonotype was observed a handful of times. V is TRBV27 and J is TRBJ2-1, with 13 bases matching TRBD2. Germline CDR1 and CDR2: MNHEY and SMNVEV (reference sequence). V was pared by 3 bases and J by 6 bases, with 2 bases of the junction left unmatched. This CDR3 comprises 15 residues. The CDR3 sequence is CASSFGTSGVNEQFF. As DNA, the CDR3 is TGTGCCAGCAGTTTCGGGACTAGCGGGGTCAATGAGCAGTTCTTC.

This clonotype showed up just a few times. Compared with germline, one end of the junction differs, possibly owing to a read error. V gene TRBV2 combines with J gene TRBJ2-3, with 7 bases that match TRBD1. CDR1 and CDR2 (germline): SNHLY, FYNNEI. The CDR3 runs to 13 residues. The CDR3 DNA reads TGTGCCAGCACTGAAACAGGGGAAAGTACGCAGTATTTT. Protein product: CASTETGESTQYF.

This clonotype was seen more than once but under ten times. The chain carries TRBV7-9 and TRBJ2-7, with TRBD1 as a possible D gene (6 bases). From germline, CDR1 is SEHNR and CDR2 FQNEAQ (reference sequence). The CDR3 covers 15 residues. V lost 1 base and J lost 3, with 13 bases in between. The CDR3 sequence: CASSLVAPGVYEQYF. For the CDR3, the DNA is TGTGCCAGCAGCTTAGTTGCCCCAGGGGTCTACGAGCAGTACTTC.

This chain joins TRBV12-3 or TRBV12-4 and TRBJ2-1; D is unclear. Trimming left V 7 bases short and J 3 bases short, with 16 bases between. This CDR3 is built from 15 residues. The CDR3 protein is CASTGVSFNYNEQFF. DNA of the CDR3: TGTGCCAGCACCGGAGTGTCCTTCAACTACAATGAGCAGTTCTTC.

This clonotype was found a few times. The genes are TRBV7-2 and TRBJ1-2; D perhaps matches TRBD1 (5 bases). The CDR3 sequence is 16 residues long. V was shortened by 0 bases and J by 2 bases, with 13 bases between the two germline ends. Germline V gene data show CDR1 as SGHTA and CDR2 as FQGNSA. This CDR3 is CASSLAFNRPNYGYTF. In DNA, the CDR3 is TGTGCCAGCAGCTTAGCGTTTAACAGGCCGAACTATGGCTACACCTTC. Combining the CDR3 with reference TRBV7-2 and TRBJ1-2 gives the whole variable domain GAGVSQSPSNKVTEKGKDVELRCDPISGHTALYWYRQSLGQGLEFLIYFQGNSAPDKSGLPSDRFSAERTGGSVSTLTIQRTQQEDSAVYLCASSLAFNRPNYGYTFGSGTRLTVV.